These T cell receptor beta chains were read from a single sample in a study of OX40 agonist ivuxolimab in advanced cancers. The repertoire was sequenced with immunoSEQ multiplex PCR; TCRdb's copy has only in-frame clones and lacks some. Among about 27,000 clones listed, 65% to 90% were seen once. The material sequenced was CD4+ or CD8+ T cells sorted from blood, taken in a trial of the OX40 agonist ivuxolimab. The receptors here all came from an adult with an advanced solid tumor such as melanoma, head and neck, liver or kidney cancer. Each CDR3 is given with its conserved first and last residue. D genes are given only for firm matches. Size is stated for part of the rows, as once, few or many counts, or as a class when the clone is expanded.

clone_size: NA; j_call: TRBJ2-1; v_call: TRBV10-3; d_call: TRBD2; cdr3_length: 16; cdr3_aa: CAISVALAGGSDEQFF; cdr3_nt: TGTGCCATCAGTGTGGCACTAGCGGGGGGAAGCGATGAGCAGTTCTTC
clone_size: NA; j_call: TRBJ1-6; v_call: TRBV7-2; d_call: TRBD1; cdr3_length: 15; cdr3_aa: CASSLGGQFDSPLHF; cdr3_nt: TGTGCCAGCAGCTTAGGGGGACAGTTTGATTCACCCCTCCACTTT
clone_size: NA; j_call: TRBJ2-3; v_call: TRBV19; d_call: TRBD2; cdr3_length: 18; cdr3_aa: CASSMRPSGGYNTDTQYF; cdr3_nt: TGTGCCAGTAGTATGAGGCCTAGCGGGGGGTACAACACAGATACGCAGTATTTT
clone_size: NA; j_call: TRBJ2-5; v_call: TRBV7-2; d_call: TRBD2; cdr3_length: 19; cdr3_aa: CASSLDPPPSGGAQETQYF; cdr3_nt: TGTGCCAGCAGCTTAGATCCCCCCCCTAGCGGGGGGGCTCAAGAGACCCAGTACTTC
clone_size: NA; j_call: TRBJ1-2; v_call: TRBV6-5; d_call: TRBD1; cdr3_length: 15; cdr3_aa: CASSLTRQGAYGYTF; cdr3_nt: TGTGCCAGCAGTCTAACTCGACAGGGGGCTTATGGCTACACCTTC
clone_size: NA; j_call: TRBJ2-7; v_call: TRBV27; d_call: NA; cdr3_length: 14; cdr3_aa: CASSLSMGSYEQYF; cdr3_nt: TGTGCCAGCAGTTTATCGATGGGCTCCTACGAGCAGTACTTC
clone_size: NA; j_call: TRBJ2-1; v_call: TRBV11-2; d_call: NA; cdr3_length: 13; cdr3_aa: CASSLGTAFEQFF; cdr3_nt: TGTGCCAGCAGCCTTGGGACCGCTTTTGAGCAGTTCTTC
clone_size: NA; j_call: TRBJ2-2; v_call: TRBV7-9; d_call: NA; cdr3_length: 12; cdr3_aa: CASSRNTGEPFF; cdr3_nt: TGTGCCAGCAGTCGTAACACCGGGGAGCCGTTTTTT
clone_size: once; j_call: TRBJ2-3; v_call: TRBV10-2; d_call: NA; cdr3_length: 13; cdr3_aa: CASSTGNTDTQYF; cdr3_nt: TGCGCCAGCAGTACAGGGAACACAGATACGCAGTATTTT
clone_size: NA; j_call: TRBJ2-3; v_call: TRBV7-6; d_call: NA; cdr3_length: 17; cdr3_aa: CASSLAITGHLTDTQYF; cdr3_nt: TGTGCCAGCAGCTTAGCTATTACGGGACACCTCACAGATACGCAGTATTTT
clone_size: NA; j_call: TRBJ1-4; v_call: TRBV9; d_call: TRBD1; cdr3_length: 16; cdr3_aa: CASSVGRQGWEEKLFF; cdr3_nt: TGTGCCAGCAGCGTAGGAAGACAGGGTTGGGAAGAAAAACTGTTTTTT
clone_size: NA; j_call: TRBJ2-3; v_call: TRBV4-2; d_call: TRBD2; cdr3_length: 16; cdr3_aa: CASSSISGTSTDTQYF; cdr3_nt: TGTGCCAGCAGCTCCATTAGCGGGACTAGCACAGATACGCAGTATTTT
clone_size: NA; j_call: TRBJ1-2; v_call: TRBV9; d_call: TRBD1; cdr3_length: 15; cdr3_aa: CASSPPEQGLYGYTF; cdr3_nt: TGTGCCAGCAGCCCACCCGAACAGGGGCTCTATGGCTACACCTTC
clone_size: NA; j_call: TRBJ2-1; v_call: TRBV7-2; d_call: TRBD2; cdr3_length: 18; cdr3_aa: CASSSTSGGPTFYNEQFF; cdr3_nt: TGTGCCAGCAGCTCGACTAGCGGGGGGCCCACGTTCTACAATGAGCAGTTCTTC
clone_size: NA; j_call: TRBJ2-7; v_call: TRBV11-3; d_call: TRBD1; cdr3_length: 14; cdr3_aa: CASSPTGGIYEQYF; cdr3_nt: TGTGCCAGCAGCCCGACAGGGGGCATTTACGAGCAGTACTTC
clone_size: NA; j_call: TRBJ1-1; v_call: TRBV28; d_call: TRBD1; cdr3_length: 17; cdr3_aa: CASSFRSGGVMNTEAFF; cdr3_nt: TGTGCCAGCAGTTTTCGGTCAGGGGGAGTCATGAACACTGAAGCTTTCTTT
clone_size: NA; j_call: TRBJ2-7; v_call: TRBV19; d_call: TRBD1; cdr3_length: 13; cdr3_aa: CASTLTGAGEQYF; cdr3_nt: TGTGCCAGTACGTTGACAGGGGCCGGCGAGCAGTACTTC
clone_size: NA; j_call: TRBJ2-7; v_call: TRBV7-9; d_call: NA; cdr3_length: 14; cdr3_aa: CASSSDGYSYEQYF; cdr3_nt: TGTGCCAGCAGCTCGGACGGTTACTCCTACGAGCAGTACTTC
clone_size: NA; j_call: TRBJ2-1; v_call: TRBV11-2; d_call: TRBD2; cdr3_length: 16; cdr3_aa: CASSLAQRGVYNEQFF; cdr3_nt: TGTGCCAGCAGCTTAGCCCAGCGGGGGGTCTACAATGAGCAGTTCTTC
clone_size: NA; j_call: TRBJ2-5; v_call: TRBV10-3; d_call: NA; cdr3_length: 13; cdr3_aa: CAISDYIAETQYF; cdr3_nt: TGTGCCATCAGTGATTATATTGCTGAGACCCAGTACTTC
clone_size: NA; j_call: TRBJ1-6; v_call: TRBV28; d_call: TRBD1; cdr3_length: 16; cdr3_aa: CASSLLGQGVNSPLHF; cdr3_nt: TGTGCCAGCAGTTTGCTTGGACAGGGAGTTAATTCACCCCTCCACTTT
clone_size: few; j_call: TRBJ1-2; v_call: TRBV5-4; d_call: NA; cdr3_length: 13; cdr3_aa: CASGSGSREGYTF; cdr3_nt: TGTGCCAGCGGGAGCGGGAGCCGGGAAGGCTACACCTTC